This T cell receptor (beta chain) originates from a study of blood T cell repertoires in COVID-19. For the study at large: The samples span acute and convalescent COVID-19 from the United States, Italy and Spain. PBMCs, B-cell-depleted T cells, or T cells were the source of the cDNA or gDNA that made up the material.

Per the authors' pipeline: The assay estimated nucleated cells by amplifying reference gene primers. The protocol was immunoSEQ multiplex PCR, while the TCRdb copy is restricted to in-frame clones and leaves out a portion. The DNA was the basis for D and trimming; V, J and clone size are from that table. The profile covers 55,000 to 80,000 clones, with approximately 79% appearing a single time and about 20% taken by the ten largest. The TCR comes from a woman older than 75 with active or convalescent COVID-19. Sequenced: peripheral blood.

The CDR3, as DNA: TGTGCCAGCAGCTCCGGACAGGGGTTTTATGGCTACACCTTC. Its translation is CASSSGQGFYGYTF. J is TRBJ1-2 and V is TRBV5-4; 9 nucleotides match TRBD1. This CDR3 is 14 amino acids long. Germline-derived CDR1 and CDR2 are SGHNT and YYREEE (reference sequence). V was pared by 3 bases and J by 5 bases, with 5 bases of the junction left unmatched.